This T cell receptor beta chain was recovered during a study of cytomegalovirus exposure and HLA in healthy donors. The PCR was carried out with 60 Vbeta primers and 13 Jbeta primers. The protocol was immunoSEQ multiplex PCR, while the TCRdb copy is restricted to in-frame clones and leaves out a portion. This table has about 120,000 clones, 60% to 85% appearing once. V shed 5 bases and J 4 bases; nucleotides not matched to a gene: 8. The CDR3 totals 16 residues. Germline V gene lookup returns CDR1 LNHDA and CDR2 SQIVND (reference sequence). Sequencing was performed on PBMCs. The chain recombines TRBV19 with TRBJ1-5, with 10 bases aligning to TRBD1. This TCR came from a woman aged 40-49 years in good health and CMV-seropositive. CDR3: CASSAQGQGMNQPQHF. CDR3 coding DNA: TGTGCCAGTAGTGCTCAGGGACAGGGGATGAATCAGCCCCAGCATTTT.